This is a list of T cell receptor beta chains from one sample in a study of vaccination effects on CD4 cells after COVID-19. The antigens for these receptors are not known. Clones were read by immunoSEQ multiplex PCR, and TCRdb kept only the in-frame ones, dropping some. The table shows some 47,000 clones, with 70% occurring only once. This sample comprised CD4+ T cells from PBMCs cultured without peptide, obtained after COVID-19 vaccination. These receptors came from a human donor who received a COVID-19 vaccine. The CDR3 runs from the conserved cysteine through the conserved F or W. D genes are given only for firm matches. Only part of the rows carry a size: once, few, many, or a class if the clone is expanded.

>TRBJ2-4|-|TRBV6-5|TRBD1
TGTGCCAGCAGCCCGACAGGGATCGGCATTCAGTACTTC
CASSPTGIGIQYF
>TRBJ1-2|few|TRBV6-1|TRBD1
TGTGCCAGCAGTGAGGGGACAGGGGGCGCCTATGGCTACACCTTC
CASSEGTGGAYGYTF
>TRBJ1-1|few|TRBV3-1/TRBV3-2|-
TGTGCCAGCAGCCAGTACTCGGGCCCTAGGGACACTGAAGCTTTCTTT
CASSQYSGPRDTEAFF
>TRBJ2-3|-|TRBV3-1/TRBV3-2|TRBD2
TGTGCCAGCAGCCTCCGACTAGCGGGGGACACAGATACGCAGTATTTT
CASSLRLAGDTDTQYF
>TRBJ2-7|-|TRBV4-1|TRBD2
TGCGCCAGCAGCCGACCCGGGACTAGCGGGACCGAGCAGTACTTC
CASSRPGTSGTEQYF
>TRBJ2-7|-|TRBV6-5|-
TGTGCCAGCAGTTTCAGGCGGTCGACCCCCGAGCAGTACTTC
CASSFRRSTPEQYF
>TRBJ2-7|-|TRBV19|TRBD1
TGTGCCAGTAGTATGGACAGGTTTAGCTCCTACGAGCAGTACTTC
CASSMDRFSSYEQYF
>TRBJ1-1|-|TRBV2|TRBD1
TGTGCCAGCAGTGGGGACAGAGTAACTGAAGCTTTCTTT
CASSGDRVTEAFF
>TRBJ2-1|-|TRBV29-1|TRBD2
TGCAGCATGGGACTAGCGGGAGACAATGAGCAGTTCTTC
CSMGLAGDNEQFF
>TRBJ1-5|-|TRBV19|TRBD1
TGTGCCAGTCGTTTGGATCGGGGACAGGGTCATCAGCCCCAGCATTTT
CASRLDRGQGHQPQHF
>TRBJ2-7|-|TRBV6-5|TRBD1
TGTGCCAGCAGGGACCCAACCCAGGGGGCTTACGAGCAGTACTTC
CASRDPTQGAYEQYF
>TRBJ1-2|-|TRBV18|-
TGTGCCAGCTCACAGGGTGATGGCTACACCTTC
CASSQGDGYTF
>TRBJ1-2|-|TRBV2|-
TGTGCCAGCGGGTTTAGGGGAACAAACTATGGCTACACCTTC
CASGFRGTNYGYTF
>TRBJ1-1|once|TRBV5-1|-
TGCGCCAGCAGCTTGCAAGGGAACACTGAAGCTTTCTTT
CASSLQGNTEAFF